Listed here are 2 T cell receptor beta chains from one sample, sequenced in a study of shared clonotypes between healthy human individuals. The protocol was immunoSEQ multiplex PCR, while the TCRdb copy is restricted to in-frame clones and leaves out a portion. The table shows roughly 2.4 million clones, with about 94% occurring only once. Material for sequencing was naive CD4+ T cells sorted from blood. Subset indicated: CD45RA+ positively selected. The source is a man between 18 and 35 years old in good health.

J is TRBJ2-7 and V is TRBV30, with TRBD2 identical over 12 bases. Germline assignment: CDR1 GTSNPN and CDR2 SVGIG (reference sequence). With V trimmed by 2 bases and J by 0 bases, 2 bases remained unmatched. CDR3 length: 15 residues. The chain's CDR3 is CAWSRTSGTSYEQYF. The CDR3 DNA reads TGTGCCTGGAGTAGGACTAGCGGGACCTCCTACGAGCAGTACTTC.

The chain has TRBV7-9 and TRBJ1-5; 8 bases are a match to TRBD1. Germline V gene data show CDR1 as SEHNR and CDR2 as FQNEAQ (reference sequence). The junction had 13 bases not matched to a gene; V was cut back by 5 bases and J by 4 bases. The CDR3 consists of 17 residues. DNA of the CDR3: TGTGCCAGCAGCCTATCCTGGGGGGACAGGCGAAATCAGCCCCAGCATTTT. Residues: CASSLSWGDRRNQPQHF.